Listed below are T cell receptor beta chains from one sample, sequenced in a study of beta chain features in type 1 diabetes. Profiling relied on immunoSEQ multiplex PCR, and the TCRdb table lists in-frame clones only, not all of them. The sample lists 250,000 to 300,000 clones, around 7.8% occurring once. The sample comprised central memory CD4+ T cells from blood. These receptors all come from a woman in her late teens or twenties in good health. Both conserved end residues are part of each CDR3. Fields, in order: D gene, J gene, clone size, V gene, CDR3 DNA, CDR3 protein. A D gene is named only where the DNA matches it firmly. The size field is filled for only some rows; it gives once, few, many or a size class.

TRBD1	TRBJ2-7	.	TRBV7-2	TGTGCCAGCAGCTTAGGGACAGGGCCACACGAGCAGTACTTC	CASSLGTGPHEQYF
.	TRBJ2-1	few	TRBV9	TGTGCCAGCAGCGTAGCCCCACGGTCTTACAATGAGCAGTTCTTC	CASSVAPRSYNEQFF
.	TRBJ2-7	.	TRBV7-9	TGTGCCAGCAGCCCTACCGGTGGTAACCCGGGCCACAAGGTGGAACAGTACTTC	CASSPTGGNPGHKVEQYF
.	TRBJ2-1	few	TRBV9	TGTGCCAGCAGCGTAGCCGGCCTACGGACCGGTACGGAGCAGTTCTTC	CASSVAGLRTGTEQFF
.	TRBJ2-5	few	TRBV7-3	TGTGCCAGCAGCTTCGGCAGCCTAGAGACCCAGTACTTC	CASSFGSLETQYF
TRBD1	TRBJ1-2	.	TRBV7-2	TGTGCCAGCAGCCTGCGGACAGGGGACTATGGCTACACCTTC	CASSLRTGDYGYTF
.	TRBJ2-7	few	TRBV5-1	TGCGCCAGCAGCTTGGGAGGGGGAAGTGAGCAGTACTTC	CASSLGGGSEQYF
.	TRBJ1-6	few	TRBV2	TGTGCCAGCTTTGGCAGGGTCAATTCACCCCTCCACTTT	CASFGRVNSPLHF
.	TRBJ2-1	few	TRBV21-1	TGTGCCAGCAGCATAGGGACAGATCGGAATGAGCAGTTCTTC	CASSIGTDRNEQFF
.	TRBJ2-1	.	TRBV4-3	TGCGCCAGCAGCGGTATCAATCAAGGAGGCGGGGTTAGGAGAAATGAGCAGTTCTTC	CASSGINQGGGVRRNEQFF
TRBD1	TRBJ1-4	.	TRBV28	TGTGCCAGCAGTTCGGCGGGACAGGGGAATGAAAAACTGTTTTTT	CASSSAGQGNEKLFF
.	TRBJ1-2	few	TRBV20-1	TGCAGGACAAACGACATCTATGGCTACACCTTC	CRTNDIYGYTF
.	TRBJ2-3	.	TRBV4-2	TGTGCCAGCAGCCAGGCACAGGGAGGGTTGGGTACGCAGTATTTT	CASSQAQGGLGTQYF
.	TRBJ2-1	.	TRBV2	TGTGCCAGCAGCTGGACAGAATACAATGAGCAGTTCTTC	CASSWTEYNEQFF
TRBD1	TRBJ1-6	.	TRBV27	TGTGCCAGCAGTACCGGGACAGGGAGGCCCAGGGGTTCACCCCTCCACTTT	CASSTGTGRPRGSPLHF
TRBD2	TRBJ2-3	few	TRBV7-2	TGTGCCAGCAGCTTGGCTAGCGGGGGGGCCTTAGATACGCAGTATTTT	CASSLASGGALDTQYF
TRBD1	TRBJ2-6	few	TRBV5-1	TGCGCCAGCAGCTTGGCCTGGACAGGGCCCCCGACTGGGGCCAACGTCCTGACTTTC	CASSLAWTGPPTGANVLTF
.	TRBJ2-7	.	TRBV7-2	TGTGCCAGCAGCTTACGGCCCCGGGACATGAGCTACGAGCAGTACTTC	CASSLRPRDMSYEQYF
.	TRBJ2-3	few	TRBV29-1	TGCAGCGTTGAGGGTGTTAGCACAGATACGCAGTATTTT	CSVEGVSTDTQYF
TRBD2	TRBJ2-3	.	TRBV5-4	TGTGCCAGCAGCCAGAAAGCTCTTAGGGCTAGCGGGGGCACAGATACGCAGTATTTT	CASSQKALRASGGTDTQYF
TRBD1	TRBJ2-3	.	TRBV15	TGTGCCACTCGGGGGTCAGGGGGCAATAAAGATACGCAGTATTTT	CATRGSGGNKDTQYF
TRBD2	TRBJ2-7	.	TRBV27	TGTGCCAGCAGATTCTCTAGCGGGGAATACGAGCAGTACTTC	CASRFSSGEYEQYF
TRBD1	TRBJ1-2	few	TRBV7-9	TGTGCCAGCAGCCGGGACAGGAGCTATGGCTACACCTTC	CASSRDRSYGYTF
.	TRBJ2-7	few	TRBV25-1	TGTGCCAGCAGTAGGCCTAGCGCACCCTACGAGCAGTACTTC	CASSRPSAPYEQYF
.	TRBJ2-5	.	TRBV13	TGTGCCAGCAGCCTAACCCAAGAGACCCAGTACTTC	CASSLTQETQYF
TRBD2	TRBJ2-1	few	TRBV5-1	TGCGCCAGCGGTGTGACTAGCGGAGAGTCTGAGCAGTTCTTC	CASGVTSGESEQFF
.	TRBJ2-2	few	TRBV7-3	TGTGCCAGCAGCCCCGATGGTAGGACGGAGCTGTTTTTT	CASSPDGRTELFF
.	TRBJ1-5	few	TRBV6-6	TGTGCCAGCACCCACACCGATAATCAGCCCCAGCATTTT	CASTHTDNQPQHF
.	TRBJ1-5	.	TRBV15	TGTGCCACCAGTCCTGGGGCGGCATCTCAGCCCCAGCATTTT	CATSPGAASQPQHF
TRBD1	TRBJ2-5	many	TRBV7-9	TGTGCCAGCAGCTTAGACAGGGGGGTAATGAAGACCCAGTACTTC	CASSLDRGVMKTQYF
.	TRBJ1-3	.	TRBV25-1	TGTGCCAGCTCCCCTGGAAACACCATATATTTT	CASSPGNTIYF
.	TRBJ2-7	.	TRBV5-4	TGTGCCAGCAGCTTCGGTGGAGCCTACGAGCAGTACTTC	CASSFGGAYEQYF
TRBD1	TRBJ1-3	few	TRBV29-1	TGCAGCGTTGTCCCTGGGACAGGGCTTGGAAACACCATATATTTT	CSVVPGTGLGNTIYF
.	TRBJ1-3	few	TRBV28	TGTGCCAGCAGTTTACCCGGAACAGGCTTAGTAACGGGAAACACCATATATTTT	CASSLPGTGLVTGNTIYF
.	TRBJ1-5	few	TRBV5-4	TGTGCCAGCAGCACCGGGGGGGGCGGGCCCAATCAGCCCCAGCATTTT	CASSTGGGGPNQPQHF
TRBD1	TRBJ1-6	.	TRBV2	TGTGCCAGCAGGGAGGACAGGGGGCAATCACCCCTCCACTTT	CASREDRGQSPLHF